The rows below give T cell receptor beta chains drawn from one sample of a study of blood T cell repertoires in COVID-19. Sequencing was performed with immunoSEQ multiplex PCR; in TCRdb, only in-frame clones are kept and a portion is missing. This repertoire shows 250,000 or so clones, around nine tenths found once; its top ten account for less than 8.5%. Sequencing was carried out using peripheral blood. Source of these receptors: a woman in her 70s with active or convalescent COVID-19. CDR3s include the opening cysteine and the closing phenylalanine or tryptophan.

v_call cdr3_aa
TRBV2 CASSLDRGLTGELFF
TRBV25-1 CASSDRTGRTEAFF
TRBV14 CASSHRTGMGGGYEQYF
TRBV6-5 CASRGGPEKLFF
TRBV5-4 CASSLELLAGGVEQYF
TRBV27 CASSLRGTGNTIYF
TRBV6-2/TRBV6-3 CASSLGQLETQYF
TRBV4-3 CASSRRTGGTDTQYF
TRBV21-1 CASSKVSRESSSYEQYF
TRBV12-5 CASGSPYTSSYNEQFF
TRBV7-9 CASSLQRAFF
TRBV29-1 CSVWRRGHPRETQYF
TRBV5-5 CASSPGGEVGQPQHF
TRBV7-2 CASSPGQGYTEAFF